This T cell receptor beta chain was retrieved from a study of blood T cell repertoires in COVID-19. For the study at large: The United States, Italy and Spain provided the acute and convalescent COVID-19 samples. PBMCs, B-cell-depleted T cells, or T cells provided the cDNA or gDNA that made up the material.

In the original analysis: Estimated nucleated cell counts came from reference gene primer amplification. Produced via immunoSEQ multiplex PCR; TCRdb's table is partial and in-frame only. The V and J calls and clone size come from that table; D and trimming were worked out from the DNA. The sample has 150,000 to 200,000 clones; about 88% are singletons. V was clipped by 5 bases and J by 7 bases, with 8 bases between them. The CDR3 has 12 amino acids. Germline CDR1 is MGHDK and CDR2 is SYGVNS. V is TRBV25-1 and J is TRBJ2-2; a weak D match, TRBD2 (5 bases). This receptor was identified in a man aged 18 to 35 with acute or convalescent COVID-19. The sample comprised peripheral blood. DNA for the CDR3: TGTGCCAGCAGTTTAAGCGGCGGGGAGCTGTTTTTT. It is translated as CASSLSGGELFF.